Described below is a single TCR beta chain sequence and its context. With 5 bases removed from V and 1 base from J, the gap between germline ends came to 8 bases. Looked up from germline, CDR1 is DFQATT and CDR2 is SNEGSKA (reference sequence). This CDR3 is built from 12 residues. The sample comes from a study of T-cell memory formation after mild COVID-19. TCR alpha and TCR beta cDNA libraries with sample barcodes and UMIs came from 5'RACE using constant-segment primers. Using its own MiXCR run on the 5' RACE reads, TCRdb lists one record per CDR3 protein. The repertoire holds approximately 390,000 distinct CDR3 sequences, with approximately 15% as singletons.

The TCR sequence derives from a man aged 18 to 29 who had mild COVID-19 (a few samples of this study predate the infection). Cell type and time point are not known. Input material: PBMCs or a T cell subset sorted from them (not recorded which). The V and J genes are TRBV20-1 and TRBJ2-5, with D possibly being TRBD1 or TRBD2 (5 bases each). The CDR3 DNA is TGCAGTGCTGCCGGGACCCAAGAGACCCAGTACTTC. Its protein is CSAAGTQETQYF.